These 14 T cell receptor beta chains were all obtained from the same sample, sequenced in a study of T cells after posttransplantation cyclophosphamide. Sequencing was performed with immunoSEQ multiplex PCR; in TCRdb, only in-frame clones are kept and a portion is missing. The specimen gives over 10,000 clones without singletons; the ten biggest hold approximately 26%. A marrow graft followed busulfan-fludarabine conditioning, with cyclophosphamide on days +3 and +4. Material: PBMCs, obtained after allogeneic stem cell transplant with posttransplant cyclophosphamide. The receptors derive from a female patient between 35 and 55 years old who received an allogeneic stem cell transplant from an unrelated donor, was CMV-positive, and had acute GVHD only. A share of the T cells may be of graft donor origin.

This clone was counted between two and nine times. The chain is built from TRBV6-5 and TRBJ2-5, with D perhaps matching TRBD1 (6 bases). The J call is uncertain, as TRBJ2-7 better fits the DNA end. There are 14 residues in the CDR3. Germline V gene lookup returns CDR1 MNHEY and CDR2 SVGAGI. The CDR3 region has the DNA TGTGCCAGCAGTTACAAGGACAGCTCCTACGAGCAGTACTTC. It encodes CASSYKDSSYEQYF.

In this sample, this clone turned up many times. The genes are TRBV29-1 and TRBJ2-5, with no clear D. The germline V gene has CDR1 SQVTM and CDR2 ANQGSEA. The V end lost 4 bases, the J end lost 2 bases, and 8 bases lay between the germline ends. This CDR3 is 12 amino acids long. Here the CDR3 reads CSVGDLQETQYF. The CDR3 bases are TGCAGCGTTGGAGACCTTCAAGAGACCCAGTACTTC.

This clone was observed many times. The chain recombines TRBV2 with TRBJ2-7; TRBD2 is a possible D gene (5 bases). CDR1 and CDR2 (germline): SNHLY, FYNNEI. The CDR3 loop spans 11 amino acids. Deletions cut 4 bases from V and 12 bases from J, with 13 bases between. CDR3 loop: CASSGGAGGYV. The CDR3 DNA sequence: TGTGCCAGCAGTGGTGGTGCAGGAGGGTACGTC.

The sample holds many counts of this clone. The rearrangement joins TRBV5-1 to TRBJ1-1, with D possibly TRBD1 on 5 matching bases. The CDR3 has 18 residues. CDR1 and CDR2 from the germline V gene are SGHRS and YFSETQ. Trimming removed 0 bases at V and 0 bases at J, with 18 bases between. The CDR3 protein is CASSLGPGQGAMNTEAFF. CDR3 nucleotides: TGCGCCAGCAGCTTGGGACCAGGTCAAGGGGCCATGAACACTGAAGCTTTCTTT.

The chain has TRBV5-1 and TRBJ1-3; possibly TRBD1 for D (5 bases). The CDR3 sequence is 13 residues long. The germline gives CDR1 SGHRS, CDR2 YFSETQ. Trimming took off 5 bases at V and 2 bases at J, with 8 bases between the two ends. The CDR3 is CASRDIAGNTIYF. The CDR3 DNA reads TGCGCCAGCAGGGACATCGCTGGAAACACCATATATTTT. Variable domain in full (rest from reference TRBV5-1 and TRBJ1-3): KAGVTQTPRYLIKTRGQQVTLSCSPISGHRSVSWYQQTPGQGLQFLFEYFSETQRNKGNFPGRFSGRQFSNSRSEMNVSTLELGDSALYLCASRDIAGNTIYFGEGSWLTVV.

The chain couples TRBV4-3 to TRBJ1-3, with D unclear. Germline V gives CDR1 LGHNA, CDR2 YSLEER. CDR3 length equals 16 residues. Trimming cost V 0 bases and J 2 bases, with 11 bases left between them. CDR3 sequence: CASSQDGTAPGNTIYF. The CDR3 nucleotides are TGCGCCAGCAGCCAAGATGGCACAGCTCCTGGAAACACCATATATTTT.

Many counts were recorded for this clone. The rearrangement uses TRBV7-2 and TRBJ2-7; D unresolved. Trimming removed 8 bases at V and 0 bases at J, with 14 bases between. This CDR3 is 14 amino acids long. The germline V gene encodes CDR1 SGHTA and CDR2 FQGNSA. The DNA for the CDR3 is TGTGCCAGCGGTTCATCTAGTAGCTCCTACGAGCAGTACTTC. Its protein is CASGSSSSSYEQYF.

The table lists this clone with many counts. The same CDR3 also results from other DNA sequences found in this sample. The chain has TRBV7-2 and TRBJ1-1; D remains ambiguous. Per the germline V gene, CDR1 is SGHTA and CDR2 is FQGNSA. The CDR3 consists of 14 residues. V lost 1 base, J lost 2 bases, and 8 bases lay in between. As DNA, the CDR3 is TGTGCCAGCAGCTTAGACCGGGTAAACACTGAAGCTTTCTTT. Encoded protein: CASSLDRVNTEAFF.

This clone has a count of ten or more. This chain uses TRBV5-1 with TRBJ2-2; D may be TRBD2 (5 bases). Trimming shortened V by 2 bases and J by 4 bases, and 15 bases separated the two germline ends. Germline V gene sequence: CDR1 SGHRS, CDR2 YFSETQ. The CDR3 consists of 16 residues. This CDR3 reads CASSFYGPGTTGELFF. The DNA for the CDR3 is TGCGCCAGCAGCTTTTACGGACCGGGAACCACCGGGGAGCTGTTTTTT.

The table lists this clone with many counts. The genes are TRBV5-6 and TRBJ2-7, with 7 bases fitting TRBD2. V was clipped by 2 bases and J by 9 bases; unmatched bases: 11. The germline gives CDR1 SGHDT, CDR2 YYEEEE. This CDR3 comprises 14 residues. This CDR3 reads CASSFMREILGQYF. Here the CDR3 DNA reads TGTGCCAGCAGCTTTATGCGGGAGATACTGGGGCAGTACTTC.

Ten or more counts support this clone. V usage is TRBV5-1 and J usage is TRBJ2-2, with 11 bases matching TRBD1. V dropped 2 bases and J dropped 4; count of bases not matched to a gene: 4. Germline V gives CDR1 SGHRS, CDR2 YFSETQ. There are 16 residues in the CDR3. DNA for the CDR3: TGCGCCAGCAGCTTAACCGGGACAGGGGGCACCGGGGAGCTGTTTTTT. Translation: CASSLTGTGGTGELFF.

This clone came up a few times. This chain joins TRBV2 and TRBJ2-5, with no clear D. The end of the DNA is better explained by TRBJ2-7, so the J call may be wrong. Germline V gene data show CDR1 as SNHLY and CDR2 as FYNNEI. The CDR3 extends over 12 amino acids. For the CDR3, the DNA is TGTGCCAGCAGTGACACTCCCTACGAGCAGTACTTC. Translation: CASSDTPYEQYF.

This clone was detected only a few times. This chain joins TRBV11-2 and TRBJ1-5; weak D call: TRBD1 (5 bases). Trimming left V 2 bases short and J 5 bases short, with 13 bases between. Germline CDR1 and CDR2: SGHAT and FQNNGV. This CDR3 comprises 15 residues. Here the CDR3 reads CASSLWGDSDQPQHF. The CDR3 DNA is TGTGCCAGCAGCTTATGGGGGGACTCGGATCAGCCCCAGCATTTT.

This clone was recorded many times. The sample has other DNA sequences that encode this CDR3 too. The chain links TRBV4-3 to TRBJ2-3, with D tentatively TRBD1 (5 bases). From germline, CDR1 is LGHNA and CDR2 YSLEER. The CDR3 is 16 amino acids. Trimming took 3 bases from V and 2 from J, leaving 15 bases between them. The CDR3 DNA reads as TGCGCCAGCAGCCAGGGGCCAAGGGGAATCACAGATACGCAGTATTTT. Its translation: CASSQGPRGITDTQYF.